These 25 T cell receptor beta chains share one sample of origin, sequenced in a study of blood T cell repertoires in COVID-19. Generated by immunoSEQ multiplex PCR, the TCRdb table keeps only in-frame clones and is missing some. The sample yields about 130,000 clones, approximately 83% seen once. Sequences were obtained from peripheral blood. The source is a woman aged 80 or older with acute or convalescent COVID-19.

The chain couples TRBV7-2 to TRBJ2-1; D might be TRBD1 (6 bases). Germline assignment: CDR1 SGHTA and CDR2 FQGNSA. Trimming took 6 bases from V and 5 from J, leaving 14 bases between them. There are 14 residues in the CDR3. CDR3 protein: CASRIDRINNEQFF. CDR3 DNA: TGTGCCAGCAGAATAGACAGGATCAACAATGAGCAGTTCTTC.

V usage is TRBV14 and J usage is TRBJ1-3; maybe TRBD1 (6 bases). Germline V lookup: CDR1 SGHDN, CDR2 FVKESK. V was pared by 3 bases and J by 5 bases, with 14 bases between. The CDR3 consists of 15 residues. The chain's CDR3 is CASSQGNRDRNTIYF. The CDR3 nucleotides are TGTGCCAGCAGCCAGGGCAACAGGGACCGAAACACCATATATTTT.

This clone was seen a handful of times. The CDR3 DNA is TGCAGTGCTAGTGAGACAGGGTGGAATCCTTTCTTT. It translates to CSASETGWNPFF. J is TRBJ1-1 and V is TRBV20-1, with TRBD1 identical over 7 bases. Per germline, CDR1 DFQATT and CDR2 SNEGSKA (reference sequence). V shed 3 bases and J 12 bases; nucleotides not matched to a gene: 10. The CDR3 runs to 12 residues.

The chain is built from TRBV11-2 and TRBJ1-6; D gene uncertain. The CDR3 length is 14 residues. The V gene's germline CDR1 is SGHAT and CDR2 FQNNGV. Trimming shortened V by 0 bases and J by 10 bases, and 10 bases separated the two germline ends. CDR3 nucleotides: TGTGCCAGCAGCTTAGATTTACAGATATCACCCCTCCACTTT. It specifies CASSLDLQISPLHF.

The rearrangement links TRBV4-2 to TRBJ1-1; unclear D gene. The CDR3 covers 15 residues. The V gene lost 1 base and the J gene lost 0 bases, with 9 bases spanning the gap. CDR1 and CDR2 (germline): LGHNA, YNFKEQ. The CDR3 reads CASSQGLEMNTEAFF. The DNA of the CDR3 is TGTGCCAGCAGCCAAGGTCTGGAGATGAACACTGAAGCTTTCTTT.

This sequence joins TRBV7-8 and TRBJ1-3; the D is unclear. CDR3 length equals 14 residues. The V gene lost 5 bases and the J gene lost 0 bases, with 8 bases spanning the gap. Germline-derived CDR1 and CDR2 are SGHVS and FQNEAQ. This CDR3 is CASSPQISGNTIYF. The CDR3 region has the DNA TGTGCCAGCAGCCCACAGATCTCTGGAAACACCATATATTTT.

V is TRBV4-1 and J is TRBJ1-3; TRBD1 might be the D (5 bases). Germline V gene lookup returns CDR1 MGHRA and CDR2 YSYEKL. The CDR3 spans 18 residues. V was trimmed by 0 bases and J by 4 bases, leaving 19 bases between them. The DNA for the CDR3 is TGCGCCAGCAGCCAAGATACGTCCGACAGAAGGAAGGGAAACACCATATATTTT. It yields the protein CASSQDTSDRRKGNTIYF.

This sequence joins TRBV27 and TRBJ1-2, with D maybe TRBD1 (6 bases). V gave up 3 bases and J gave up 6 bases, with 11 bases separating them. The CDR3 contains 13 residues. Germline assignment: CDR1 MNHEY and CDR2 SMNVEV (reference sequence). CDR3 sequence: CASSFSDSNGYTF. The CDR3 nucleotides read TGTGCCAGCAGTTTTTCGGACAGCAATGGCTACACCTTC.

The rearrangement links TRBV5-1 to TRBJ2-2; D perhaps matches TRBD2 (5 bases). There are 15 residues in the CDR3. The germline CDR1 and CDR2 sequences are SGHRS and YFSETQ. Trimming removed 0 bases from V and 1 base from J, with 7 bases in between. The CDR3 DNA reads TGCGCCAGCAGCTTGGTCGAGGGGAACACCGGGGAGCTGTTTTTT. Translation gives CASSLVEGNTGELFF.

This clone was seen only a few times. The chain uses TRBV19 and TRBJ1-2, with D uncertain. CDR3 size: 15 residues. Germline lookup yields CDR1 LNHDA and CDR2 SQIVND (reference sequence). Trimming removed 6 bases from V and 5 bases from J, with 19 bases in between. CDR3 protein: CASRNSLGGPYGYTF. DNA for the CDR3: TGTGCCAGTAGGAACAGTTTGGGAGGGCCATATGGCTACACCTTC. Based on the CDR3 plus reference TRBV19 and TRBJ1-2, the full variable domain is DGGITQSPKYLFRKEGQNVTLSCEQNLNHDAMYWYRQDPGQGLRLIYYSQIVNDFQKGDIAEGYSVSREKKESFPLTVTSAQKNPTAFYLCASRNSLGGPYGYTFGSGTRLTVV.

V gene TRBV24-1 combines with J gene TRBJ1-4; 10 nucleotides match TRBD1. With 6 bases clipped from V and 7 bases from J, the junction kept 10 bases outside the gene matches. Germline lookup yields CDR1 KGHDR and CDR2 SFDVKD. This CDR3 has 16 residues. The CDR3 nucleotides read TGTGCCACCAGTCCGGGACAGGGGTACTCGGGTGAAAAACTGTTTTTT. It codes for CATSPGQGYSGEKLFF.

This chain uses TRBV5-1 with TRBJ1-2; 7 bases are shared with TRBD1. J was trimmed by 4 bases and V by 5 bases; bases with no gene match: 8. This CDR3 region has 14 residues. Looked up from germline, CDR1 is SGHRS and CDR2 is YFSETQ. The CDR3 bases are TGCGCCAGCAGTCTGCAGGGGGAGAGCTATGGCTACACCTTC. The encoded protein is CASSLQGESYGYTF.

This sequence joins TRBV7-9 and TRBJ2-2; unclear D gene. This CDR3 region has 14 residues. Germline loops: CDR1 SEHNR, CDR2 FQNEAQ (reference sequence). The CDR3 DNA follows: TGTGCATCCCTGCGGAGTGAAGCCGCCGGGGAGCTGTTTTTT. Translation: CASLRSEAAGELFF.

The chain recombines TRBV18 with TRBJ1-1, with TRBD1 as a possible D gene (6 bases). The CDR3 is 15 amino acids. The V and J ends lost 3 bases and 3 bases respectively, with 14 bases between them. Per the germline V gene, CDR1 is KGHSH and CDR2 is LQKENI. The CDR3 region has the DNA TGTGCCAGCTCACCCTCGGGGGGGGGCTACACTGAAGCTTTCTTT. As protein: CASSPSGGGYTEAFF. The whole variable domain, remainder taken from reference TRBV18 and TRBJ1-1, is NAGVMQNPRHLVRRRGQEARLRCSPMKGHSHVYWYRQLPEEGLKFMVYLQKENIIDESGMPKERFSAEFPKEGPSILRIQQVVRGDSAAYFCASSPSGGGYTEAFFGQGTRLTVV.

Only one count was recorded for this clone. The rearrangement uses TRBV5-1 and TRBJ2-5, with 7 positions matching TRBD2. The CDR3 has 15 residues. CDR1 SGHRS and CDR2 YFSETQ come from the germline V gene. V was pared by 4 bases and J by 5 bases, with 11 bases of the junction left unmatched. The CDR3 is CASSPAAGEWETQYF. CDR3 sequence (DNA): TGCGCCAGCAGCCCGGCGGCGGGGGAGTGGGAGACCCAGTACTTC. Based on the CDR3 plus reference TRBV5-1 and TRBJ2-5, the full variable domain is KAGVTQTPRYLIKTRGQQVTLSCSPISGHRSVSWYQQTPGQGLQFLFEYFSETQRNKGNFPGRFSGRQFSNSRSEMNVSTLELGDSALYLCASSPAAGEWETQYFGPGTRLLVL.

The chain recombines TRBV27 with TRBJ2-2; 9 positions agree with TRBD1. This CDR3 has 16 residues. The J segment lost 5 bases and the V segment lost 3 bases, leaving 7 bases of the junction unmatched. CDR1 is MNHEY and CDR2 is SMNVEV in the germline V gene (reference sequence). Written as DNA, the CDR3 is TGTGCCAGCAGTTTCCGGGACAGGGCAGGAACCGGGGAGCTGTTTTTT. Translating it yields CASSFRDRAGTGELFF.

This clone was counted once. The gene calls are TRBV3-1 (or the pseudogene TRBV3-2) and TRBJ1-2, with 7 bases fitting TRBD1. CDR1 and CDR2 from the germline V gene are LGHDT and YNNKEL (reference sequence). The length of the CDR3 is 14 residues. Losses at the gene ends were 5 bases for V and 8 bases for J; bases not matched to a gene: 11. CDR3 sequence: CASSFRDRSPGYTF. As DNA, the CDR3 is TGTGCCAGCAGCTTCCGGGACAGATCACCCGGCTACACCTTC.

The V gene is TRBV28, the J gene TRBJ1-2; TRBD1 agrees at 8 bases. The CDR3 totals 15 residues. Trimming removed 7 bases from V and 0 bases from J; junction bases left unmatched: 7. Per germline, CDR1 MDHEN and CDR2 SYDVKM. CDR3 region: CASISPRGPNYGYTF. The CDR3 DNA reads as TGTGCCAGCATTAGTCCCAGGGGGCCTAACTATGGCTACACCTTC.

The rearrangement links TRBV2 to TRBJ1-2, with 7 bases fitting TRBD1. CDR1 is SNHLY and CDR2 is FYNNEI in the germline V gene. There are 12 residues in the CDR3. V shed 3 bases, J shed 5 bases, and the junction held 0 bases outside the gene matches. Written as DNA, the CDR3 is TGTGCCAGCAGTGAGACAGGGTATGGCTACACCTTC. Its translation: CASSETGYGYTF. The full variable domain, its missing parts supplied by reference TRBV2 and TRBJ1-2, is EPEVTQTPSHQVTQMGQEVILRCVPISNHLYFYWYRQILGQKVEFLVSFYNNEISEKSEIFDDQFSVERPDGSNFTLKIRSTKLEDSAMYFCASSETGYGYTFGSGTRLTVV.

The chain joins TRBV20-1 to TRBJ1-2; TRBD1 is a possible D gene (5 bases). CDR1 is DFQATT, CDR2 SNEGSKA, per germline (reference sequence). This CDR3 has 13 residues. V lost 3 bases and J lost 8, with 16 bases in between. CDR3 sequence (DNA): TGCAGTGCTAGTGGGGGGGGAAAGGAGGGCTACACCTTC. Protein product: CSASGGGKEGYTF.

DNA of the CDR3: TGTGCCAGCAGCCCAATGGGGGGGAACCTCTATGGCTACACCTTC. Amino acid sequence: CASSPMGGNLYGYTF. V usage is TRBV7-8 and J usage is TRBJ1-2; possible D gene TRBD1, 5 bases. The CDR3 covers 15 residues. Germline loops: CDR1 SGHVS, CDR2 FQNEAQ. Trimming took 5 bases from V and 4 from J, leaving 17 bases between them.

The rearrangement joins TRBV2 to TRBJ1-4, with D perhaps matching TRBD1 (6 bases). The CDR3 is 12 residues long. The V and J ends lost 6 bases and 7 bases respectively, with 9 bases between them. Germline lookup yields CDR1 SNHLY and CDR2 FYNNEI. Here the CDR3 DNA reads TGTGCCAGCAGACCGGACAGTGAAAAACTGTTTTTT. Protein product: CASRPDSEKLFF. The full variable domain, with the rest looked up from reference TRBV2 and TRBJ1-4, is EPEVTQTPSHQVTQMGQEVILRCVPISNHLYFYWYRQILGQKVEFLVSFYNNEISEKSEIFDDQFSVERPDGSNFTLKIRSTKLEDSAMYFCASRPDSEKLFFGSGTQLSVL.

The CDR3 sequence: CASSDPGSVEGYTF. The CDR3 coding sequence is TGTGCCAGTTCTGACCCCGGGAGTGTTGAAGGCTACACCTTC. This chain uses TRBV19 with TRBJ1-2, with no clear D. The CDR3 is 14 amino acids. Trimming cost V 8 bases and J 8 bases, with 21 bases left between them. The V gene's germline CDR1 is LNHDA and CDR2 SQIVND (reference sequence).

This clone was counted a single time. The chain is built from TRBV6-6 and TRBJ2-3; 11 positions agree with TRBD2. CDR1 is MNHNY and CDR2 is SVGAGI in the germline V gene (reference sequence). The CDR3 is made up of 16 amino acids. V trimming: 5 bases; J trimming: 0 bases; junction bases outside the gene matches: 4. The CDR3 DNA is TGTGCCAGCAGTCGACTAGCGGGGATGAGCACAGATACGCAGTATTTT. This codes for CASSRLAGMSTDTQYF.

The V gene is TRBV2, the J gene TRBJ1-1; tentative D call: TRBD1 (6 bases). Germline V gives CDR1 SNHLY, CDR2 FYNNEI. The CDR3 has 15 amino acids. The V gene lost 4 bases and the J gene lost 5 bases, with 17 bases spanning the gap. The CDR3, as DNA: TGTGCCAGCAGTGCCACAGGGAGCGGAGGTACTGAAGCTTTCTTT. Its protein is CASSATGSGGTEAFF.